The 25 T cell receptor beta chains below were found in one sample sequenced in a study of T cells in Graves' hyperthyroidism and ophthalmopathy. Template material for amplifying TCR beta CDR3 regions consisted of RNA transcripts. The TCR CDR3 first-round RT-PCR relied on the HTBI primer set. TCRdb analysed the multiplex PCR reads with MiXCR anew, one entry per CDR3 protein. The sample has 350,000 to 400,000 distinct CDR3 sequences, approximately 17% seen once. Source material: blood. The receptor source for this set is a man aged 18 to 29 with Graves' ophthalmopathy.

This rearrangement joins TRBV28 to TRBJ1-4; D not resolved. V was shortened by 4 bases and J by 8 bases, with 17 bases between the two germline ends. From germline, CDR1 is MDHEN and CDR2 SYDVKM. This CDR3 is built from 15 residues. DNA of the CDR3: TGTGCCAGCAGTTCGGGAGGACCGTTGGGAGAAAAACTGTTTTTT. The encoded protein is CASSSGGPLGEKLFF.

This clonotype has at least ten counts. V usage is TRBV24-1 and J usage is TRBJ1-4; possible D gene TRBD1, 6 bases. This CDR3 is built from 16 residues. Germline lookup yields CDR1 KGHDR and CDR2 SFDVKD. V dropped 7 bases and J dropped 6 bases, with 20 bases sitting between them. The CDR3 DNA reads as TGTGCCACCAGAACTCATCCAGGGGATCGTCATGAAAAACTGTTTTTT. The encoded protein is CATRTHPGDRHEKLFF.

This clonotype was counted a few times. This chain connects TRBV7-3 to TRBJ2-1, with 10 nucleotides matching TRBD1. This CDR3 has 15 residues. Per germline, CDR1 SGHTA and CDR2 FQGTGA. The ends lost 3 bases at V and 8 bases at J; junction bases unmatched: 7. The CDR3 sequence: CASSLGQGFWDEQFF. Written as DNA, the CDR3 is TGTGCCAGCAGCTTGGGACAGGGGTTTTGGGATGAGCAGTTCTTC.

This clonotype was observed a single time. J is TRBJ1-2 and V is TRBV24-1, with TRBD1 as a possible D gene (6 bases). V was pared by 2 bases and J by 4 bases, with 16 bases between. Germline V gives CDR1 KGHDR, CDR2 SFDVKD. This CDR3 spans 16 amino acids. CDR3 nucleotides: TGTGCCACCAGTGATTGGAAACAGGGACGGGGCTATGGCTACACCTTC. It is translated as CATSDWKQGRGYGYTF.

This clonotype was picked up many times. This chain joins TRBV3-1 and TRBJ1-2; D uncertain. Germline V gene sequence: CDR1 LGHDT, CDR2 YNNKEL (reference sequence). Trimming shortened V by 0 bases and J by 2 bases, and 7 bases separated the two germline ends. The CDR3 extends over 14 amino acids. The CDR3 is CASSQDSGNYGYTF. The DNA for the CDR3 is TGTGCCAGCAGCCAAGATTCAGGCAACTATGGCTACACCTTC.

This chain uses TRBV19 with TRBJ1-1; D is unclear. Germline loops: CDR1 LNHDA, CDR2 SQIVND (reference sequence). V was pared by 3 bases and J by 1 base, with 9 bases between. CDR3 length: 14 residues. The CDR3, as DNA: TGTGCCAGTAGTATCGGGGATCGGAACACTGAAGCTTTCTTT. This codes for CASSIGDRNTEAFF.

This clonotype was detected many times. J is TRBJ2-3 and V is TRBV28, with TRBD2 matching 8 bases. Germline assignment: CDR1 MDHEN and CDR2 SYDVKM. Trimming cost V 7 bases and J 0 bases; bases outside gene matches: 6. The CDR3 loop spans 15 amino acids. In DNA, the CDR3 is TGTGCCAGCACAGACGGGGGGGCCAGCACAGATACGCAGTATTTT. Translation gives CASTDGGASTDTQYF.

The chain uses TRBV14 and TRBJ2-1, with 11 bases that match TRBD2. Per the germline V gene, CDR1 is SGHDN and CDR2 is FVKESK. The CDR3 is 14 amino acids. Germline trimming cut 1 base from V and 15 bases from J; bases unmatched to any gene: 8. CDR3 DNA sequence: TGTGCCAGCAGCCAAGTGCTAGCGGGGGGATTCCTGTTCTTC. Protein: CASSQVLAGGFLFF.

This clonotype was seen many times. The chain uses TRBV5-1 and TRBJ1-2; D not certain. This CDR3 spans 13 amino acids. Trimming left V 7 bases short and J 2 bases short, with 12 bases between. CDR1 is SGHRS, CDR2 YFSETQ, per germline. CDR3: CASRPGPNYGYTF. The CDR3 DNA is TGCGCCAGCCGGCCGGGTCCCAACTATGGCTACACCTTC.

This clonotype was seen at least ten times. The chain joins TRBV3-1 to TRBJ2-6; D ambiguous. In germline, CDR1 is LGHDT, CDR2 YNNKEL (reference sequence). Trimming shortened V by 0 bases and J by 3 bases, and 9 bases separated the two germline ends. The CDR3 covers 16 residues. CDR3 sequence (DNA): TGTGCCAGCAGCCAAGAAGCAATAAGTGGGGCCAACGTCCTGACTTTC. Translating it yields CASSQEAISGANVLTF.

The table lists this clonotype with many counts. This chain connects TRBV20-1 to TRBJ2-7, with 7 positions matching TRBD2. The length of the CDR3 is 14 residues. With V trimmed by 3 bases and J by 7 bases, 12 bases remained unmatched. Germline CDR1 reads DFQATT; CDR2 reads SNEGSKA (reference sequence). For the CDR3, the DNA is TGCAGTGCTAGCCCCTCAAGACTAGCCCTGGAGCAGTACTTC. It yields the protein CSASPSRLALEQYF.

On this clonotype itself: A junction end diverges from the germline sequence, so it may reflect a read error. The chain couples TRBV6-1 to TRBJ1-6; D unclear. The CDR3 extends over 13 amino acids. Germline V gives CDR1 MNHNS, CDR2 SASEGT. The CDR3 loop reads CDSSDRRNSPLHF. CDR3 sequence (DNA): TGTGACAGCAGTGACCGCCGAAATTCACCCCTCCACTTT.

This clonotype was observed a handful of times. The chain couples TRBV10-3 to TRBJ2-2; D perhaps matches TRBD2 (5 bases). Germline-derived CDR1 and CDR2 are ENHRY and SYGVKD. V was cut by 4 bases and J by 2 bases, with 11 bases left in between. This CDR3 has 15 residues. CDR3 in DNA: TGTGCCATCAGTGGGCTGGGGAGAAACACCGGGGAGCTGTTTTTT. This codes for CAISGLGRNTGELFF.

This clonotype has more than one count but fewer than ten. The chain joins TRBV24-1 to TRBJ1-5, with 7 bases fitting TRBD1. CDR1 and CDR2 from the germline V gene are KGHDR and SFDVKD. Germline trimming cut 3 bases from V and 0 bases from J; bases unmatched to any gene: 1. CDR3 size: 15 residues. CDR3 nucleotides: TGTGCCACCAGTGATCGGGACAGTAGCAATCAGCCCCAGCATTTT. This gives the protein CATSDRDSSNQPQHF.

This sequence joins TRBV6-6 and TRBJ1-6; D is unresolved. This CDR3 has 13 residues. Germline values: CDR1 MNHNY, CDR2 SVGAGI (reference sequence). Trimming shortened V by 2 bases and J by 7 bases, and 6 bases separated the two germline ends. The CDR3 reads CASSYPGNSPLHF. CDR3 bases: TGTGCCAGCAGTTACCCGGGGAATTCACCCCTCCACTTT.

This clonotype was observed a handful of times. The genes are TRBV6-1 and TRBJ2-2, with D possibly matching TRBD2 (5 bases). The CDR3 has 16 residues. Germline V gives CDR1 MNHNS, CDR2 SASEGT. Trimming cost V 6 bases and J 4 bases, with 18 bases left between them. The CDR3 sequence is CASRTGSGSLTGELFF. DNA for the CDR3: TGTGCCAGCAGGACGGGGTCAGGCTCCCTCACCGGGGAGCTGTTTTTT.

CDR3 DNA sequence: TGTGCCAGCAGTGGCAGGCCAGGGCATAGCAATCAGCCCCAGCATTTT. Residues: CASSGRPGHSNQPQHF. The V and J genes are TRBV2 and TRBJ1-5; tentative D call: TRBD1 (5 bases). There are 16 residues in the CDR3. Trimming took off 4 bases at V and 0 bases at J, with 13 bases between the two ends. The germline CDR1 and CDR2 sequences are SNHLY and FYNNEI.

This clonotype occurred a few times. J is TRBJ2-5 and V is TRBV27; TRBD1 might be the D (6 bases). The CDR3 spans 14 residues. Between the trimmed V and J ends, which lost 0 bases and 3 bases, there was a span of 8 bases. Per germline, CDR1 MNHEY and CDR2 SMNVEV (reference sequence). The chain's CDR3 is CASSLSNREETQYF. The CDR3 DNA follows: TGTGCCAGCAGTTTATCGAACAGGGAAGAGACCCAGTACTTC.

This clonotype has at least ten counts. The V gene is TRBV6-1, the J gene TRBJ2-3; D is uncertain. The V gene lost 0 bases and the J gene lost 2 bases, with 12 bases spanning the gap. The CDR3 runs to 16 residues. CDR1 is MNHNS, CDR2 SASEGT, per germline. CDR3 protein: CASSEAPARPTDTQYF. The CDR3 DNA reads as TGTGCCAGCAGTGAAGCTCCAGCACGCCCCACAGATACGCAGTATTTT.

This clonotype was recorded many times. CDR3 loop: CASSYSVQLNYGYTF. CDR3 nucleotides: TGTGCCAGCAGTTACTCGGTTCAGCTTAACTATGGCTACACCTTC. V gene TRBV6-5 combines with J gene TRBJ1-2; no clear D. The germline V gene has CDR1 MNHEY and CDR2 SVGAGI. The CDR3 runs 15 residues. V was clipped by 0 bases and J by 1 base, with 9 bases between them.

This clonotype was picked up many times. V usage is TRBV20-1 and J usage is TRBJ2-7; D is perhaps TRBD1 (5 bases). This CDR3 has 14 residues. CDR1 is DFQATT and CDR2 is SNEGSKA in the germline V gene (reference sequence). Deletions cut 4 bases from V and 0 bases from J, with 13 bases between. CDR3 in DNA: TGCAGTGCTAACAGGATACAGAGCTCCTACGAGCAGTACTTC. Protein product: CSANRIQSSYEQYF.

The CDR3 nucleotides read TGTGCCAGTAGTCCGGACAGGGACGTTTATGGCTACACCTTC. Translating gives CASSPDRDVYGYTF. The rearrangement links TRBV19 to TRBJ1-2; the match to TRBD1 covers 8 bases. The germline gives CDR1 LNHDA, CDR2 SQIVND (reference sequence). CDR3 length equals 14 residues. Trimming removed 5 bases from V and 5 bases from J; junction bases left unmatched: 7.

This clonotype was observed a handful of times. The gene calls are TRBV6-2 or TRBV6-3 and TRBJ2-3; D unresolved. CDR1 is MNHEY and CDR2 is SVGEGT in the germline V gene. The CDR3 is made up of 15 amino acids. Trimming left V 2 bases short and J 1 base short, with 10 bases between. DNA for the CDR3: TGTGCCAGCAGTTACGGTCTACCCCGCACAGATACGCAGTATTTT. Translation: CASSYGLPRTDTQYF.

In this sample, this clonotype turned up many times. J is TRBJ1-1 and V is TRBV12-3 or TRBV12-4; D may be TRBD1 (5 bases). The V end was cut by 6 bases, the J end by 0 bases, with 14 bases between. This CDR3 is 15 amino acids long. The CDR3 protein is CASSIEAQVNTEAFF. The CDR3, as DNA: TGTGCCAGCAGCATCGAGGCACAGGTGAACACTGAAGCTTTCTTT.

This clonotype was seen many times. This chain connects TRBV11-2 to TRBJ2-7; D is unclear. The CDR3 is 11 residues long. The V and J ends lost 4 bases and 4 bases respectively, with 5 bases between them. Germline CDR1 is SGHAT and CDR2 is FQNNGV. This chain's CDR3 is CASSSMYEQYF. For the CDR3, the DNA is TGTGCCAGCAGCTCCATGTACGAGCAGTACTTC. Drawing the rest from reference TRBV11-2 and TRBJ2-7, the complete variable domain is EAGVAQSPRYKIIEKRQSVAFWCNPISGHATLYWYQQILGQGPKLLIQFQNNGVVDDSQLPKDRFSAERLKGVDSTLKIQPAKLEDSAVYLCASSSMYEQYFGPGTRLTVT.